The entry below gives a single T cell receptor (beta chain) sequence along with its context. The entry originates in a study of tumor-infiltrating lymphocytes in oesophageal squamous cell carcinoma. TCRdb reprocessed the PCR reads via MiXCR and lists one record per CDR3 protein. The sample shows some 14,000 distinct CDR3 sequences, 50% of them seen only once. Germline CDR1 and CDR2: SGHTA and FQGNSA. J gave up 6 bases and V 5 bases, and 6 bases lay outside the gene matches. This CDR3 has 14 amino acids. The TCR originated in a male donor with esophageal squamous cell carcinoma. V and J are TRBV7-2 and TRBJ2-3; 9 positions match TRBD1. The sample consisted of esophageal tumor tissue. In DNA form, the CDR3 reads TGTGCCAGCAGCGCGAACAGGGGGCGGGATACGCAGTATTTT. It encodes CASSANRGRDTQYF.